This T cell receptor (beta chain) derives from a study of blood T cell repertoires in COVID-19 (dated by TCRdb to about 2020). With regard to the full study: Recovered participants in ImmuneRACE Cohort 3 were defined by two consecutive negative NP/OP PCR tests, clearance by a healthcare professional, or resolution of symptoms. The prospective study material was composed of cDNA or gDNA derived from T cells, B-cell-depleted T cells, or PBMCs. Where HLA class I and class II types were available, the types were taken from metadata supplied by the sample provider, not from assay-based typing. Samples came from the ongoing ImmuneRACE study (first 160 participants) plus 1,254 subjects from 6 global collaborators. Samples from collaborators originated in the United States, Italy and Spain and spanned both the acute and convalescent phases of COVID-19. Subjects who had been exposed to COVID-19, were actively infected with it, or had recovered from it provided the deeply sampled blood TCRbeta repertoires that made up the dataset. The repertoires were released in a freely available public database meant as a resource for research on the immune response to SARS-CoV-2. The sample metadata nearly always contained a de-identified subject ID, COVID-19 status, age in years and sex.

A remark on this clone: Its cognate antigen has yet to be identified. The record has no base qualities; no much larger clone is one base away.

Enrolling through a virtual design, the prospective study's participants ranged in age from roughly 18 to 95 years and lived across more than 20 United States geographic areas. In the prospective study, participants were assigned to cohorts based on the clinical history participants reported in a screening survey and a study questionnaire. Mobile phlebotomists in the prospective study collected whole blood, serum and a nasopharyngeal or oropharyngeal swab from every participant. Additional blood draws and questionnaires over a roughly two-month period could optionally be provided by prospective study participants. Prospective study blood samples were shipped either frozen or at room temperature before DNA extraction. Summary of the overall study and its limitations: Clinical and demographic metadata were provided uncurated, with the amount varying by source and participant.

The immunoSEQ Assay, a bias-controlled multiplex PCR, was used to amplify TCRbeta CDR3 regions from genomic DNA. Per the original workflow: Nucleated cell counts per sample were estimated from amplification of reference gene primers within the assay. To quantify the absolute abundance of each unique TCRbeta CDR3 rearrangement, sequence reads were collapsed and filtered. For each sample, productive Simpson clonality was calculated as the square root of Simpson's diversity index across productive rearrangements. Not all clones reach the TCRdb copy of this immuneACCESS table, which keeps in-frame sequences only. Checked studies attribute under half of the gap to unresolved V genes and leave the rest unexplained. D and trimming come from the DNA, and the V and J calls and clone size come from that table. The sample includes fewer than 150,000 clones, with about 87% observed a single time. More than 3% of the sample comes from the top ten.

Via the germline V gene, CDR1 is SGHAT and CDR2 FQNNGV. For this chain, trimming is 4 bases at the V end and 4 bases at the J end, and the number of junction bases without a gene match is 12. The CDR3 starts with the cysteine, ends with the phenylalanine, and has 17 residues. Here the CDR3 DNA is all that survives: 51 bases in frame from base 1. The receptor's source is a man in his forties or fifties in a cohort exposed to, infected with or recovered from COVID-19 (not recorded which). The sequencing sample was made of PBMCs or T cells enriched from blood (not recorded which). The chain employs TRBV11-2 and TRBJ2-3; TRBD2 fits 9 bases in the junction. The DNA is TGTGCCAGCAGCTCAGGGGGAGCGGGGGGTAGGGCAGATACGCAGTATTTT. Translated, it reads CASSSGGAGGRADTQYF.